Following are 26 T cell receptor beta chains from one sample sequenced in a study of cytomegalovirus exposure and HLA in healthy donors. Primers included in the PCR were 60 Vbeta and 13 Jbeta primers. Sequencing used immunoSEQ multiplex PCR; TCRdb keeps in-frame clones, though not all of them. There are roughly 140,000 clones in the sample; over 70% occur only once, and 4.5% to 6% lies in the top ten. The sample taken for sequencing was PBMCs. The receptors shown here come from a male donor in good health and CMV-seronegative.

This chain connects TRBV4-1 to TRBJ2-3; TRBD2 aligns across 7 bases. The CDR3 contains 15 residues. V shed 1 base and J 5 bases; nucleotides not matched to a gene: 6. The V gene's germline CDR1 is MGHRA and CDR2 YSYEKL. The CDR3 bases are TGCGCCAGCAGCCAAGGTCCCAGCGGGATAGATACGCAGTATTTT. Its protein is CASSQGPSGIDTQYF.

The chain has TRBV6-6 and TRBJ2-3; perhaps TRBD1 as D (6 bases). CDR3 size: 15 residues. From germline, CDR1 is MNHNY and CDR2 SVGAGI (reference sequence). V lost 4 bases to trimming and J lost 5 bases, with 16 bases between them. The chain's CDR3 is CASSSYQQGRDTQYF. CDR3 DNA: TGTGCCAGCAGTTCTTATCAGCAGGGGAGAGATACGCAGTATTTT.

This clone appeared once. The CDR3 sequence: CASKNRGSSVNTEAFF. The CDR3 DNA is TGTGCCAGCAAGAACAGGGGTTCGTCGGTGAACACTGAAGCTTTCTTT. The J gene is TRBJ1-1, the V gene TRBV28; TRBD1 aligns across 7 bases. The length of the CDR3 is 16 residues. Germline CDR1 MDHEN, CDR2 SYDVKM. V lost 7 bases, J lost 0 bases, and 11 bases stayed unmatched. Full variable domain (rest looked up from reference TRBV28 and TRBJ1-1): DVKVTQSSRYLVKRTGEKVFLECVQDMDHENMFWYRQDPGLGLRLIYFSYDVKMKEKGDIPEGYSVSREKKERFSLILESASTNQTSMYLCASKNRGSSVNTEAFFGQGTRLTVV.

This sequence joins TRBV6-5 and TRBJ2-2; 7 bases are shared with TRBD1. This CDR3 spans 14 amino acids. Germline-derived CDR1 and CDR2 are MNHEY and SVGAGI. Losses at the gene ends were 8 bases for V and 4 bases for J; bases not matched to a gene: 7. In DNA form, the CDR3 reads TGTGCCAGCTACAGGGGCGCAGCCACCGGGGAGCTGTTTTTT. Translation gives CASYRGAATGELFF.

CDR3 coding DNA: TGTGCCAGCAGCTTTAGAGGAACAGATACGCAGTATTTT. Its translation: CASSFRGTDTQYF. The rearrangement joins TRBV7-9 to TRBJ2-3, with D uncertain. This CDR3 comprises 13 residues. V was shortened by 3 bases and J by 3 bases, with 7 bases between the two germline ends. The germline V gene encodes CDR1 SEHNR and CDR2 FQNEAQ (reference sequence). The variable domain in full, completed from reference TRBV7-9 and TRBJ2-3, reads DTGVSQNPRHKITKRGQNVTFRCDPISEHNRLYWYRQTLGQGPEFLTYFQNEAQLEKSRLLSDRFSAERPKGSFSTLEIQRTEQGDSAMYLCASSFRGTDTQYFGPGTRLTVL.

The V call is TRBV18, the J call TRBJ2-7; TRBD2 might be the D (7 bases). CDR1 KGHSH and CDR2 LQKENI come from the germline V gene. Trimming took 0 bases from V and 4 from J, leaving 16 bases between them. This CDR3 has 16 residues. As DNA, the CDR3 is TGTGCCAGCTCACCACCGGCCCCGGGGGGCCTGTACGAGCAGTACTTC. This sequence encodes CASSPPAPGGLYEQYF.

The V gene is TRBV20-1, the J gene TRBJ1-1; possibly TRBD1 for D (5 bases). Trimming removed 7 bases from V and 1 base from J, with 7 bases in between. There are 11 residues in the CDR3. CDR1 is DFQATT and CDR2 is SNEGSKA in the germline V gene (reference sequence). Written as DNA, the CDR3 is TGCAGTGAAACAGGGAACACTGAAGCTTTCTTT. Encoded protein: CSETGNTEAFF.

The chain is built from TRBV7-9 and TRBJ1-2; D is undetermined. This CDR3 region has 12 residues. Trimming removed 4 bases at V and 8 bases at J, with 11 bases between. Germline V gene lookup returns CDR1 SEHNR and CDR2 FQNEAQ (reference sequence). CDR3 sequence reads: CASSSDSRGYTF. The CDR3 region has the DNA TGTGCCAGCAGCTCTGATAGTCGGGGCTACACCTTC.

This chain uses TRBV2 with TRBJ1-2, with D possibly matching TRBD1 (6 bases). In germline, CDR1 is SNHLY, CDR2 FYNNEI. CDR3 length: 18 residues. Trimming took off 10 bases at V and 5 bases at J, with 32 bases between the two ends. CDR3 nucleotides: TGTGCCACCAACCCTACCGGTTACAGGGTAAGGATTGGGTATGGCTACACCTTC. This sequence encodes CATNPTGYRVRIGYGYTF.

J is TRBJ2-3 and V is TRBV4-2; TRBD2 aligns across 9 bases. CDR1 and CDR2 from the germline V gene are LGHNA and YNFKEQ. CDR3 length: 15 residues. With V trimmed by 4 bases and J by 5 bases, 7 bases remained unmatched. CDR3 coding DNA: TGTGCCAGCAGCCCCACTAGCGGGCGGGGAGATACGCAGTATTTT. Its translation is CASSPTSGRGDTQYF.

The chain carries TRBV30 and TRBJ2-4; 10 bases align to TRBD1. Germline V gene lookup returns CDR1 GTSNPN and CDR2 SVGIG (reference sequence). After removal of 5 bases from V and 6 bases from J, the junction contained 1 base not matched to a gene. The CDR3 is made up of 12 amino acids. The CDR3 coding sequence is TGTGCCTGGCGGACAGGGGGAAACATTCAGTACTTC. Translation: CAWRTGGNIQYF.

The CDR3 loop is CASSRWASGTYEQYF. Written as DNA, the CDR3 is TGTGCCAGCAGTCGATGGGCTAGCGGTACCTACGAGCAGTACTTC. This sequence joins TRBV6-5 and TRBJ2-7, with 7 bases fitting TRBD2. The CDR3 length is 15 residues. Germline assignment: CDR1 MNHEY and CDR2 SVGAGI. V gave up 5 bases and J gave up 2 bases; unmatched junction bases: 9.

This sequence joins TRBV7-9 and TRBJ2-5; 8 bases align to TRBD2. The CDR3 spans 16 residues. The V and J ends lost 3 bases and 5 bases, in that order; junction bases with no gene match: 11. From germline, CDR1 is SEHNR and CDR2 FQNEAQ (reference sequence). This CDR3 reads CASSFSRREAHETQYF. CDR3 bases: TGTGCCAGCAGCTTTAGCCGGCGGGAGGCCCACGAGACCCAGTACTTC.

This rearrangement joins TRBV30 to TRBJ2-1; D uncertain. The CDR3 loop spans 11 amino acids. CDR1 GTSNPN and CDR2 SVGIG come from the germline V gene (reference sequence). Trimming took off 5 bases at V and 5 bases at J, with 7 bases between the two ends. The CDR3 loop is CAWSRDNEQFF. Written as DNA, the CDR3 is TGTGCCTGGTCCCGGGACAATGAGCAGTTCTTC.

In DNA, the CDR3 is TGTGCCAGCAGCTTGGGGCTATTAAAGGGAAATCAGCCCCAGCATTTT. Its protein is CASSLGLLKGNQPQHF. This chain joins TRBV13 and TRBJ1-5; D perhaps matches TRBD1 (5 bases). The ends were cut back, 3 bases at V and 4 bases at J, with 16 bases in the middle. The CDR3 runs to 16 residues. Germline V CDR1 and CDR2: PRHDT, FYEKMQ (reference sequence). Variable domain in full (rest from reference TRBV13 and TRBJ1-5): AAGVIQSPRHLIKEKRETATLKCYPIPRHDTVYWYQQGPGQDPQFLISFYEKMQSDKGSIPDRFSAQQFSDYHSELNMSSLELGDSALYFCASSLGLLKGNQPQHFGDGTRLSIL.

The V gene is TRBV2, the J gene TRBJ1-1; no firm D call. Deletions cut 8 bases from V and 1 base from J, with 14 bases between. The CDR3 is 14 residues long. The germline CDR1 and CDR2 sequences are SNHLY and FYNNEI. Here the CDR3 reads CASGGVRRNTEAFF. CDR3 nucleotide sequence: TGTGCCAGCGGCGGGGTACGGAGGAACACTGAAGCTTTCTTT.

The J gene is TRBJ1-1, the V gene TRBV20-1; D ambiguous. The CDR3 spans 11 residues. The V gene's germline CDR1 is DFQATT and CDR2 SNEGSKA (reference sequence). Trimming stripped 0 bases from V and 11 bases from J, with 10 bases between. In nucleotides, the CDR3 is TGCAGTGCTAGAGATCGCCTCGGGGCTTTCTTT. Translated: CSARDRLGAFF.

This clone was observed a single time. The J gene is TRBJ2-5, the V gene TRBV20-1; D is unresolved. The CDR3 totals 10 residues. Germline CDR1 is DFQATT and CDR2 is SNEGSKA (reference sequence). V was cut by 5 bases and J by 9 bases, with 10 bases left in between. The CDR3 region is CSALSEPQYF. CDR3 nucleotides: TGCAGTGCTCTGTCTGAGCCCCAGTACTTC.

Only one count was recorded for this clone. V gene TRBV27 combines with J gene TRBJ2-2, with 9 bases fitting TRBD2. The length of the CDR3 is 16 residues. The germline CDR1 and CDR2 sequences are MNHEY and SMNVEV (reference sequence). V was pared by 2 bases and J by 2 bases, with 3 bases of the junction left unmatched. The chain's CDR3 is CASSLRGGVNTGELFF. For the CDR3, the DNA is TGTGCCAGCAGTTTACGCGGGGGGGTAAACACCGGGGAGCTGTTTTTT.

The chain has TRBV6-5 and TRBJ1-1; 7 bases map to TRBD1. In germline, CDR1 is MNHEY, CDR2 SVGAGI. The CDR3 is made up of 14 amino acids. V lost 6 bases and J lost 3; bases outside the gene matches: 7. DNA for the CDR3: TGTGCCAGCAGGACCCGACAGGGAGACACTGAAGCTTTCTTT. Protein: CASRTRQGDTEAFF.

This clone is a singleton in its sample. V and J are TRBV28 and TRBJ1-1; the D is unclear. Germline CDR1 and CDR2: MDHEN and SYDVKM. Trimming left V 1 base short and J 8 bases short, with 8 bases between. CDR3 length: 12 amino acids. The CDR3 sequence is CASSLSRSEAFF. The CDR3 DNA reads TGTGCCAGCAGTTTATCCCGGTCCGAAGCTTTCTTT.

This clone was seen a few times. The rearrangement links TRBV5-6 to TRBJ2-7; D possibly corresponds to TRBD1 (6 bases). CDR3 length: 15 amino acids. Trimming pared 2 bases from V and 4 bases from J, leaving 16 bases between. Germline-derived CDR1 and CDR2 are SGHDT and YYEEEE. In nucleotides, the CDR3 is TGTGCCAGCAGCTTCCTGACAGGTATGGCTTACGAGCAGTACTTC. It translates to CASSFLTGMAYEQYF.

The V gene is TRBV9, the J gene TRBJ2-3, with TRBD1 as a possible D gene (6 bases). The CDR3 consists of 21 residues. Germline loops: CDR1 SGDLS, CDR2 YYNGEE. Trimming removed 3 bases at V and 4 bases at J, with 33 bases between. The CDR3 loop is CASSASSLQGPRDVIPDTQYF. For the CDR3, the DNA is TGTGCCAGCAGCGCCTCCTCACTACAGGGCCCACGGGACGTGATTCCAGATACGCAGTATTTT.

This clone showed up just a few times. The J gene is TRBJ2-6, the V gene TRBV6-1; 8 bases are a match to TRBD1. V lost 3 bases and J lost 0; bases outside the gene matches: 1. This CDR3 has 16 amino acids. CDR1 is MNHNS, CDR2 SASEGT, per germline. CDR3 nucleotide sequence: TGTGCCAGCAGTGAGACAGGGGTCTCTGGGGCCAACGTCCTGACTTTC. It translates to CASSETGVSGANVLTF.

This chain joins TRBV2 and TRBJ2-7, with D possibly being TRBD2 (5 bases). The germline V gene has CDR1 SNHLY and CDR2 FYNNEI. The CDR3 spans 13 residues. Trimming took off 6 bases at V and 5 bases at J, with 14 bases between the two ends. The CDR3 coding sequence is TGTGCCAGCAGGAGGGCCCTATCGAACGAGCAGTACTTC. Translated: CASRRALSNEQYF.

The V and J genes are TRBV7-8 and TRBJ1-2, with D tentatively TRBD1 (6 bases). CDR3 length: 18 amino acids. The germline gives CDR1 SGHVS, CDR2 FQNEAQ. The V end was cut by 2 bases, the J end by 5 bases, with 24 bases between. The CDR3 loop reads CASSLIPLTQGTEYGYTF. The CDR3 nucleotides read TGTGCCAGCAGCTTAATACCACTAACACAGGGTACGGAGTATGGCTACACCTTC.